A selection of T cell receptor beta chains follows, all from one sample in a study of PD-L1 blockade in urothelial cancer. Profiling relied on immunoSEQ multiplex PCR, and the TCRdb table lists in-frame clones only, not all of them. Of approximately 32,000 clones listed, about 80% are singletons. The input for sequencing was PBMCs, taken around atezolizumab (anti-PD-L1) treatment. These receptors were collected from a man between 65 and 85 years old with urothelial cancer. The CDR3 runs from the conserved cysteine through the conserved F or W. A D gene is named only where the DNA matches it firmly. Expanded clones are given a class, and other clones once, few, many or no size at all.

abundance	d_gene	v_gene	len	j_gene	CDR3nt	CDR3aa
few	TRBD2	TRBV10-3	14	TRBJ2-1	TGTGCCATCAGACCCGGACTAGCGGGAGATGAGCAGTTCTTC	CAIRPGLAGDEQFF
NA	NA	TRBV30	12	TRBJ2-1	TGTGCCTGGAGTGTTATCGGCAATGAGCAGTTCTTC	CAWSVIGNEQFF
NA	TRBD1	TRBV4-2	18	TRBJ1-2	TGTGCCAGCAGCCAAGAATATGGCAGACAGGGGGCGTCTTCTGGCTACACCTTC	CASSQEYGRQGASSGYTF
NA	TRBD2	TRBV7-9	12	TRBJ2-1	TGTGCCAGCGAGCGGGGGGGCAATGAGCAGTTCTTC	CASERGGNEQFF
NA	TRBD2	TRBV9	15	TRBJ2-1	TGTGCCAGCAGCGCAGCGGGATCCTCCTACAATGAGCAGTTCTTC	CASSAAGSSYNEQFF
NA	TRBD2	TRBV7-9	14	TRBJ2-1	TGTGCCAGCAGCTTAGTAGGTAGCGGGGATGAGCAGTTCTTC	CASSLVGSGDEQFF
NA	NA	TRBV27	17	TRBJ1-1	TGTGCCAGCAGTTTATCGTTAGGGGGGGCCCCAGGCACTGAAGCTTTCTTT	CASSLSLGGAPGTEAFF
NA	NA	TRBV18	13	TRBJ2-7	TGTGCCAGCTCACCGGCCAGTTCCTACGAGCAGTACTTC	CASSPASSYEQYF
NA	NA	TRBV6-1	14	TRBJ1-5	TGTGCCAGCATTCCCGCGGCCCTCAATCAGCCCCAGCATTTT	CASIPAALNQPQHF
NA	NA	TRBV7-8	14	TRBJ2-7	TGTGCCAGCAGCTACGGGGGAAACTCCTACGAGCAGTACTTC	CASSYGGNSYEQYF
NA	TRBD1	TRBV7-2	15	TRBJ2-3	TGTGCCAGCAGCTGGACAGGGGGCAGCACAGATACGCAGTATTTT	CASSWTGGSTDTQYF
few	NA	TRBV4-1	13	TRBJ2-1	TGCGCCAGCAGCCAAGATAGCCGGGATGAGCAGTTCTTC	CASSQDSRDEQFF
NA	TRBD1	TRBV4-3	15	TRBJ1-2	TGCGCCAGCAGCCAACTGGGACAGGCTGGGTATGGCTACACCTTC	CASSQLGQAGYGYTF
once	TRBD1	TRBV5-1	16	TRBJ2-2	TGCGCCAGCAGCCCCCCCGGGACAGGGAACACCGGGGAGCTGTTTTTT	CASSPPGTGNTGELFF
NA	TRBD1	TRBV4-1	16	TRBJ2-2	TGCGCCAGCAGCCATGGACAGGGCGCGAGCACCGGGGAGCTGTTTTTT	CASSHGQGASTGELFF
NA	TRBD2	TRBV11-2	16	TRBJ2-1	TGTGCCAGCAGCGGGACCCCGCTAGCGGGAGTAAATGAGCAGTTCTTC	CASSGTPLAGVNEQFF
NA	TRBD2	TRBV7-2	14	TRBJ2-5	TGTGCCAGCAGCTTGCTAGCGGGCCAAGAGACCCAGTACTTC	CASSLLAGQETQYF
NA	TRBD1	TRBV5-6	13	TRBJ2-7	TGTGCCAGCAGCTTAGGACAGGGGAGGGAGCAGTACTTC	CASSLGQGREQYF
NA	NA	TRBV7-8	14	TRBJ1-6	TGTGCCAGCAGCTTAATCAAGCAAAATTCACCCCTCCACTTT	CASSLIKQNSPLHF
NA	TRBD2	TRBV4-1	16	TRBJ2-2	TGCGCCAGCAGCCAGCCGCCCGGGGGGGGTGTCGGGGAGCTGTTTTTT	CASSQPPGGGVGELFF
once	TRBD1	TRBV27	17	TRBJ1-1	TGTGCCAGCAGTTCCCCCTGGACAGGGAAGCGGACTACTGAAGCTTTCTTT	CASSSPWTGKRTTEAFF
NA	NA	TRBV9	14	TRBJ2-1	TGTGCCAGCACCAGGGACTCCTCCTACAATGAGCAGTTCTTC	CASTRDSSYNEQFF
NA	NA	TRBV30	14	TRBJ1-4	TGTGCCTGGAGTGTAGCGGGGGTTAATGAAAAACTGTTTTTT	CAWSVAGVNEKLFF
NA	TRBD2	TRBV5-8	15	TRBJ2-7	TGTGCCAGTAGCCTGGCGGCGGGAGGGAACGGCGAGCAGTACTTC	CASSLAAGGNGEQYF
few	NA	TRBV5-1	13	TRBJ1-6	TGCGCCAGCAGCTTGGGAGGGAATTCACCCCTCCACTTT	CASSLGGNSPLHF
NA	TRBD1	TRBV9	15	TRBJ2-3	TGTGCCAGCAGCGTTCTTGGACAGGGGAGAGATACGCAGTATTTT	CASSVLGQGRDTQYF
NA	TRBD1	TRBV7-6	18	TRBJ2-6	TGTGCCAGCAGCCCCCGCCCGGGACAGGGGGCTGGGGCCAACGTCCTGACTTTC	CASSPRPGQGAGANVLTF